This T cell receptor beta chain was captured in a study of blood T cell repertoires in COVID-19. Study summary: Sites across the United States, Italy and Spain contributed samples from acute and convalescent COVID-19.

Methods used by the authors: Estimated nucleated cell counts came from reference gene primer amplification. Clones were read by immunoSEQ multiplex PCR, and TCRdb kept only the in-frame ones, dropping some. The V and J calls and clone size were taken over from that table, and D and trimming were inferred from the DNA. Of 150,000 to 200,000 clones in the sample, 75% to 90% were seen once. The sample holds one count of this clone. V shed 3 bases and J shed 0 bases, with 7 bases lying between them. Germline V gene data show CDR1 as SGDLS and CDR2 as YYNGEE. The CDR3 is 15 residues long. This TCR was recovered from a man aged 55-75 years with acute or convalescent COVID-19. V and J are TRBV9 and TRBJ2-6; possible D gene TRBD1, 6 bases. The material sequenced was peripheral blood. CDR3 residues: CASSAGVSGANVLTF. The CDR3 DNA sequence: TGTGCCAGCAGCGCAGGGGTCTCTGGGGCCAACGTCCTGACTTTC.